This T cell receptor (beta chain) appears in the sequencing data of a study of OX40 agonist ivuxolimab in advanced cancers. For the study at large: At doses from 0.01 to 10 mg/kg, patients were given intravenous ivuxolimab every 2 weeks. General study findings and limits: Also showing low normalized T-cell clonal expansion were some of the nonresponders.

Some clones are missing from TCRdb's copy, which holds only in-frame ones; the method was immunoSEQ multiplex PCR. The table has roughly 51,000 clones, approximately 86% seen once. This CDR3 is built from 14 residues. Trimming took 5 bases from V and 5 from J; bases not matched to a gene: 8. Germline-derived CDR1 and CDR2 are MNHEY and SVGAGI. On this clone: Its antigen is not known.

The sequence was obtained from an adult with an advanced solid tumor such as melanoma, head and neck, liver or kidney cancer. The chain couples TRBV6-5 to TRBJ2-5, with 7 bases lining up with TRBD2. Sequenced here: CD4+ or CD8+ T cells sorted from blood, sampled in a trial of the OX40 agonist ivuxolimab. CDR3 protein: CASSPPPGGETQYF. CDR3 DNA: TGTGCCAGCAGTCCCCCCCCCGGGGGGGAGACCCAGTACTTC.